One and the same sample provided the 6 T cell receptor beta chains below, sequenced in a study of spatial heterogeneity in lung cancer. TCRdb recomputed calls from the 5' RACE reads with MiXCR, one row per CDR3 protein. The data contain some 40,000 distinct CDR3 sequences, 3% to 3.5% of them seen just once; the ten biggest clones take up under 40%. As to time point: sample taken at primary tumor resection. Source: normal lung tissue next to the tumor, taken at surgery. The source is a male donor with early-stage non-small cell lung cancer.

The table lists this clonotype with many counts. This chain links TRBV3-1 with TRBJ2-1; tentative D call: TRBD1 (6 bases). V lost 5 bases and J lost 0, with 8 bases in between. Germline-derived CDR1 and CDR2 are LGHDT and YNNKEL (reference sequence). This CDR3 is built from 14 residues. CDR3 DNA: TGTGCCAGCAGCGGGGGCCCCTCCTACAATGAGCAGTTCTTC. This codes for CASSGGPSYNEQFF.

This clonotype was seen repeatedly, ten times or more. The CDR3 nucleotides are TGCAGCGTACTACAGGGATCCGCTTTCTTT. It codes for CSVLQGSAFF. This rearrangement joins TRBV29-1 to TRBJ1-1, with D tentatively TRBD1 (6 bases). CDR3 length equals 10 residues. Trimming left V 6 bases short and J 11 bases short, with 13 bases between. CDR1 is SQVTM, CDR2 ANQGSEA, per germline. The entire variable domain, with the rest obtained from reference TRBV29-1 and TRBJ1-1, is as follows: SAVISQKPSRDICQRGTSLTIQCQVDSQVTMMFWYRQQPGQSLTLIATANQGSEATYESGFVIDKFPISRPNLTFSTLTVSNMSPEDSSIYLCSVLQGSAFFGQGTRLTVV.

This clonotype was seen ten or more times. The V call is TRBV30, the J call TRBJ1-3; D unresolved. Germline CDR1 is GTSNPN and CDR2 is SVGIG (reference sequence). This CDR3 has 12 residues. V shed 3 bases and J shed 2 bases, with 5 bases lying between them. CDR3 DNA: TGTGCCTGGAGCCCGGCTGGAAACACCATATATTTT. Translating it yields CAWSPAGNTIYF.

This clonotype was counted ten times or more. V gene TRBV18 combines with J gene TRBJ2-7; 7 nucleotides match TRBD1. Germline CDR1 reads KGHSH; CDR2 reads LQKENI. The CDR3 is 17 amino acids. J lost 4 bases, V lost 3 bases, and 15 bases had no gene match. In nucleotides, the CDR3 is TGTGCCAGCTCACCCCAACAGGGGCCAGCGGCAGTGTACGAGCAGTACTTC. As protein: CASSPQQGPAAVYEQYF.

This clonotype was seen many times. This sequence joins TRBV29-1 and TRBJ2-5; D might be TRBD1 (6 bases). CDR3 size: 14 residues. The germline V and J ends were trimmed by 2 bases and 1 base, with 11 bases remaining between them. Germline CDR1 and CDR2: SQVTM and ANQGSEA. For the CDR3, the DNA is TGCAGCGTTGAACCCCAGGGGTTCCAAGAGACCCAGTACTTC. Its translation is CSVEPQGFQETQYF.

This clonotype was found many times. The J gene is TRBJ2-7, the V gene TRBV3-1; TRBD2 agrees at 7 bases. The CDR3 contains 13 residues. Germline V gives CDR1 LGHDT, CDR2 YNNKEL (reference sequence). Trimming took 5 bases from V and 2 from J; bases not matched to a gene: 3. The CDR3 loop reads CASSEGLTYEQYF. The CDR3 DNA reads as TGTGCCAGCAGCGAGGGACTAACCTACGAGCAGTACTTC.